One sample yielded the 15 T cell receptor beta chains listed below, sequenced in a study of blood T cell repertoires in COVID-19. This table comes from immunoSEQ multiplex PCR, and its TCRdb copy is limited to in-frame clones, with some not included. The sample has 100,000 to 150,000 clones; about 85% are singletons. The source material was peripheral blood. The receptors stem from a woman older than 75 with acute or convalescent COVID-19.

In its sample, this clone was seen a few times. The V and J genes are TRBV5-4 and TRBJ1-2; 9 bases are a match to TRBD1. From germline, CDR1 is SGHNT and CDR2 YYREEE (reference sequence). CDR3 length: 16 amino acids. The ends lost 0 bases at V and 5 bases at J; junction bases unmatched: 8. The CDR3 DNA follows: TGTGCCAGCAGCTTGGGTGTGGGACAGGGCCTTTATGGCTACACCTTC. This translates into CASSLGVGQGLYGYTF.

The CDR3 sequence is CAIRGGANYGYTF. The CDR3 nucleotides read TGTGCCATCAGGGGGGGAGCTAACTATGGCTACACCTTC. The chain recombines TRBV10-3 with TRBJ1-2, with a weak D call TRBD1 (5 bases). V was trimmed by 6 bases and J by 0 bases, leaving 8 bases between them. The CDR3 extends over 13 amino acids. CDR1 is ENHRY, CDR2 SYGVKD, per germline.

The CDR3 region is CASSLSGTGNTANEKLFF. The CDR3 nucleotides are TGTGCCAGCAGTTTATCCGGGACAGGGAACACAGCTAATGAAAAACTGTTTTTT. The rearrangement links TRBV27 to TRBJ1-4, with 9 nucleotides matching TRBD1. Per the germline V gene, CDR1 is MNHEY and CDR2 is SMNVEV (reference sequence). This CDR3 region has 18 residues. V shed 0 bases, J shed 3 bases, and the junction held 8 bases outside the gene matches.

This chain uses TRBV27 with TRBJ1-1, with D possibly being TRBD1 (5 bases). The length of the CDR3 is 13 residues. Trimming removed 2 bases from V and 1 base from J, with 5 bases in between. CDR1 is MNHEY, CDR2 SMNVEV, per germline (reference sequence). The CDR3 nucleotides are TGTGCCAGCAGTTTAACAGGGAACACTGAAGCTTTCTTT. Translating it yields CASSLTGNTEAFF.

The gene calls are TRBV2 and TRBJ1-6; 7 bases fit TRBD1. V shed 8 bases, J shed 0 bases, and the junction held 4 bases outside the gene matches. CDR1 is SNHLY, CDR2 FYNNEI, per germline. The length of the CDR3 is 15 residues. In DNA form, the CDR3 reads TGTGCCAGCGGGACAGAAAGCTCCTATAATTCACCCCTCCACTTT. It translates to CASGTESSYNSPLHF.

This chain joins TRBV7-2 and TRBJ1-6; D is undetermined. Germline CDR1 and CDR2: SGHTA and FQGNSA. The CDR3 is 13 residues long. Trimming removed 2 bases at V and 10 bases at J, with 9 bases between. CDR3 DNA sequence: TGTGCCAGCAGCTTAAACCTGCGCTCACCCCTCCACTTT. Its translation is CASSLNLRSPLHF. Filled out from reference TRBV7-2 and TRBJ1-6, the complete variable domain reads GAGVSQSPSNKVTEKGKDVELRCDPISGHTALYWYRQSLGQGLEFLIYFQGNSAPDKSGLPSDRFSAERTGGSVSTLTIQRTQQEDSAVYLCASSLNLRSPLHFGNGTRLTVT.

The sample holds a few counts of this clone. The rearrangement joins TRBV6-5 to TRBJ1-3; D unclear. The CDR3 has 14 amino acids. The V end lost 5 bases, the J end lost 0 bases, and 8 bases lay between the germline ends. Germline V gene data show CDR1 as MNHEY and CDR2 as SVGAGI. CDR3 residues: CASSTAGSGNTIYF. The CDR3 DNA reads TGTGCCAGCAGTACAGCTGGCTCTGGAAACACCATATATTTT.

V and J are TRBV28 and TRBJ2-7; 8 nucleotides match TRBD1. V lost 6 bases to trimming and J lost 8 bases; unmatched junction nucleotides: 9. CDR3 length: 13 amino acids. CDR1 and CDR2 from the germline V gene are MDHEN and SYDVKM. CDR3 in DNA: TGTGCCAGCAGGGAGACAGGGGACGACCAGCAGTACGTC. Its translation: CASRETGDDQQYV.

The chain uses TRBV7-9 and TRBJ1-4; tentatively, D is TRBD1 (6 bases). CDR3 length: 15 residues. Trimming stripped 6 bases from V and 5 bases from J, with 16 bases between. The germline V gene has CDR1 SEHNR and CDR2 FQNEAQ (reference sequence). Here the CDR3 reads CASRQAGAQNEKLFF. CDR3 sequence (DNA): TGTGCCAGCAGGCAGGCAGGGGCTCAGAATGAAAAACTGTTTTTT.

The J gene is TRBJ1-2, the V gene TRBV7-9, with D hard to call. Trimming cost V 1 base and J 7 bases, with 10 bases left between them. This CDR3 has 13 residues. CDR1 SEHNR and CDR2 FQNEAQ come from the germline V gene (reference sequence). The CDR3 DNA is TGTGCCAGCAGCTTAGAGCAGGTGGCTGGCTACACCTTC. It translates to CASSLEQVAGYTF.

The chain carries TRBV29-1 and TRBJ2-7; no firm D call. The V gene's germline CDR1 is SQVTM and CDR2 ANQGSEA. The CDR3 runs 11 residues. Trimming took 5 bases from V and 0 from J, leaving 5 bases between them. CDR3: CSVQYSYEQYF. DNA of the CDR3: TGCAGCGTTCAGTACTCCTACGAGCAGTACTTC.

The chain links TRBV7-3 to TRBJ2-2; TRBD1 aligns across 12 bases. The germline V gene encodes CDR1 SGHTA and CDR2 FQGTGA. The junction had 6 bases not matched to a gene; V was cut back by 5 bases and J by 8 bases. The CDR3 length is 15 residues. The CDR3 region has the DNA TGTGCCAGCAGCGCCCGGGGACAGGGGGCAGGGGAGCTGTTTTTT. Translating it yields CASSARGQGAGELFF.

The chain has TRBV10-3 and TRBJ1-1; TRBD1 matches 8 bases. Trimming took 11 bases from V and 4 from J; bases not matched to a gene: 9. CDR1 is ENHRY, CDR2 SYGVKD, per germline. The CDR3 has 13 amino acids. The CDR3 nucleotides read TGTGCCGCCAGGGGGCCCCCGGTCACTGAAGCTTTCTTT. Protein sequence: CAARGPPVTEAFF.

The V call is TRBV5-8, the J call TRBJ1-2, with no clear D. The CDR3 runs to 15 residues. CDR1 SGHTS and CDR2 YDEGEE come from the germline V gene. Trimming shortened V by 5 bases and J by 0 bases, and 14 bases separated the two germline ends. The CDR3 DNA reads as TGTGCCAGCAGGGGCCGAGGGAAGTCTAACTATGGCTACACCTTC. It yields the protein CASRGRGKSNYGYTF.

The chain couples TRBV2 to TRBJ1-4, with D tentatively TRBD1 (6 bases). The CDR3 consists of 13 residues. Germline CDR1 and CDR2: SNHLY and FYNNEI. Deletions cut 4 bases from V and 6 bases from J, with 9 bases between. The CDR3: CASSGGRDEKLFF. CDR3 nucleotides: TGTGCCAGCAGTGGGGGGCGGGATGAAAAACTGTTTTTT.